A single sample gave rise to the 14 T cell receptor beta chains below, sequenced in a study of blood T cell repertoires in COVID-19. Method: immunoSEQ multiplex PCR; TCRdb's copy keeps in-frame clones and lacks some. The top ten hold 7% to 10% of the sample, which has about 210,000 clones, around 88% seen once. Sequences were obtained from peripheral blood. These receptors all come from a woman aged 45-65 years with acute or convalescent COVID-19.

The chain links TRBV5-1 to TRBJ2-5; TRBD2 matches 10 bases. The CDR3 runs to 16 residues. Germline values: CDR1 SGHRS, CDR2 YFSETQ. The junction had 4 bases not matched to a gene; V was cut back by 0 bases and J by 2 bases. CDR3 amino acids: CASSLGAAGGQETQYF. CDR3 coding DNA: TGCGCCAGCAGCTTGGGGGCAGCGGGAGGGCAAGAGACCCAGTACTTC.

This chain joins TRBV5-1 and TRBJ2-7; TRBD1 matches at 11 bases. The CDR3 consists of 16 residues. The germline CDR1 and CDR2 sequences are SGHRS and YFSETQ. The trim removed 0 bases at V and 4 bases at J, leaving 6 bases unmatched. The CDR3 region has the DNA TGCGCCAGCAGCTTGGGAGGGACAGGGGGGCTTTACGAGCAGTACTTC. It yields the protein CASSLGGTGGLYEQYF.

J is TRBJ1-3 and V is TRBV7-9; D remains unclear. V was shortened by 6 bases and J by 4 bases, with 28 bases between the two germline ends. The CDR3 runs 19 residues. CDR1 and CDR2 (germline): SEHNR, FQNEAQ (reference sequence). The CDR3: CASRTIHPTRRASGNTIYF. CDR3 in DNA: TGTGCCAGCAGAACCATCCATCCGACAAGGAGGGCTTCAGGAAACACCATATATTTT.

This rearrangement joins TRBV7-6 to TRBJ1-3; 8 bases match TRBD1. Germline V gene lookup returns CDR1 SGHVS and CDR2 FNYEAQ. The CDR3 loop spans 16 amino acids. V was clipped by 5 bases and J by 1 base; unmatched bases: 7. In nucleotides, the CDR3 is TGTGCCAGCAGCCAGGACAGGGATCGATCTGGAAACACCATATATTTT. It specifies CASSQDRDRSGNTIYF.

The chain links TRBV19 to TRBJ2-7, with 8 bases aligning to TRBD1. Germline V gene lookup returns CDR1 LNHDA and CDR2 SQIVND (reference sequence). V trimming: 7 bases; J trimming: 8 bases; junction bases outside the gene matches: 10. There are 13 residues in the CDR3. The CDR3 DNA reads TGTGCCAGTAACGACAGGGGAGTAGAGAAGCAGTACTTC. Residues: CASNDRGVEKQYF.

The rearrangement uses TRBV28 and TRBJ2-7; 7 bases match TRBD2. Germline loops: CDR1 MDHEN, CDR2 SYDVKM. This CDR3 region has 15 residues. Germline trimming cut 6 bases from V and 5 bases from J; bases unmatched to any gene: 13. The CDR3 loop reads CASSIRSRGSHEQYF. CDR3 DNA sequence: TGTGCCAGCAGCATCCGGTCCCGCGGGAGCCACGAGCAGTACTTC.

J is TRBJ1-2 and V is TRBV7-9, with 7 bases fitting TRBD1. Germline V CDR1 and CDR2: SEHNR, FQNEAQ (reference sequence). Unmatched junction bases numbered 3, after V lost 1 base and J lost 7 bases. The CDR3 has 13 amino acids. The CDR3 DNA sequence: TGTGCCAGCAGCTTAGAGGCAGGGGGTGGCTACACCTTC. It yields the protein CASSLEAGGGYTF.

The rearrangement joins TRBV6-6 to TRBJ2-5; 9 bases agree with TRBD1. Trimming at V came to 5 bases and at J to 5 bases, leaving 15 bases not matched to a gene. This CDR3 comprises 17 residues. Germline loops: CDR1 MNHNY, CDR2 SVGAGI (reference sequence). CDR3 amino acids: CASSPYTIQGAHETQYF. CDR3 DNA: TGTGCCAGCAGTCCTTACACGATACAGGGGGCTCATGAGACCCAGTACTTC.

There are a few counts of this clone. The gene calls are TRBV6-6 and TRBJ1-3; D is unresolved. V gave up 2 bases and J gave up 4 bases, with 9 bases separating them. In germline, CDR1 is MNHNY, CDR2 SVGAGI (reference sequence). The CDR3 spans 14 residues. The CDR3 nucleotides are TGTGCCAGCAGTTACCTAGCAAAAGGAAACACCATATATTTT. Amino acids: CASSYLAKGNTIYF.

The chain employs TRBV5-1 and TRBJ1-1; TRBD1 is a possible D gene (6 bases). The V gene lost 3 bases and the J gene lost 11 bases, with 17 bases spanning the gap. From germline, CDR1 is SGHRS and CDR2 YFSETQ. The CDR3 consists of 13 residues. The CDR3 bases are TGCGCCAGCAGCTACGGGACAAACCCCCCGGCTTTCTTT. This translates into CASSYGTNPPAFF.

The V call is TRBV24-1, the J call TRBJ2-7, with TRBD2 as a possible D gene (6 bases). Germline V lookup: CDR1 KGHDR, CDR2 SFDVKD. V shed 4 bases and J shed 2 bases, with 11 bases lying between them. This CDR3 comprises 14 residues. The CDR3 bases are TGTGCCACCAGTGAGGGCGGGACGGCCTACGAGCAGTACTTC. Translating gives CATSEGGTAYEQYF.

The rearrangement uses TRBV19 and TRBJ1-2; TRBD1 matches 7 bases. From germline, CDR1 is LNHDA and CDR2 SQIVND (reference sequence). V was clipped by 6 bases and J by 2 bases; unmatched bases: 0. This CDR3 spans 12 amino acids. In nucleotides, the CDR3 is TGTGCCAGTAGACAGGGGAACTATGGCTACACCTTC. Its translation is CASRQGNYGYTF.

This chain links TRBV7-9 with TRBJ2-3; 12 bases are a match to TRBD2. CDR1 and CDR2 from the germline V gene are SEHNR and FQNEAQ (reference sequence). The CDR3 consists of 16 residues. V lost 1 base to trimming and J lost 3 bases; unmatched junction nucleotides: 2. This CDR3 is CASSLVTSGRTDTQYF. CDR3 nucleotides: TGTGCCAGCAGCTTAGTTACTAGCGGGAGGACAGATACGCAGTATTTT.

The chain links TRBV5-1 to TRBJ2-1; 11 bases agree with TRBD1. The length of the CDR3 is 16 residues. Germline trimming cut 4 bases from V and 8 bases from J; bases unmatched to any gene: 11. Germline lookup yields CDR1 SGHRS and CDR2 YFSETQ. The CDR3 sequence: CASSLEAGQGAHEQFF. The CDR3 nucleotides are TGCGCCAGCAGCCTCGAAGCTGGACAGGGGGCCCATGAGCAGTTCTTC.